This TCR beta chain was identified in a study of T cell responses to AZD1222 COVID-19 vaccine. V lost 1 base to trimming and J lost 7 bases, with 11 bases between them. This CDR3 is 15 amino acids long. The V gene's germline CDR1 is MNHNS and CDR2 SASEGT. Produced via immunoSEQ multiplex PCR; TCRdb's table is partial and in-frame only. The sample comprises fewer than 100,000 clones, roughly 90% of which are singletons, and about 16% rests with the top ten. The TCR originated in an adult who received the AZD1222 COVID-19 vaccine. This chain joins TRBV6-1 and TRBJ1-6, with a possible D match to TRBD1 (5 bases). This specimen was peripheral blood, taken 28 days after the second AZD1222 dose. The CDR3 region is CASSEGDGLNSPLHF. Here the CDR3 DNA reads TGTGCCAGCAGTGAAGGGGACGGACTAAATTCACCCCTCCACTTT.